This is a list of T cell receptor beta chains from one sample in a study of beta chain features in type 1 diabetes. Assay used: immunoSEQ multiplex PCR; TCRdb lists only in-frame clones, some missing. The sample shows tens of thousands of clones, 55% to 75% of them seen only once. Sequencing was carried out using Tregs from blood. Source of these receptors: a man younger than 35 with type 1 diabetes. The conserved cysteine and the conserved F or W are not part of the CDR3 here. The size entry is marked missing in some rows and otherwise reads once, few, many or a size class.

j_call: TRBJ2-6; clone_size: -; v_call: TRBV7-2; cdr3_length: 13; cdr3_aa: ASSPRRAGANVLT
j_call: TRBJ2-7; clone_size: -; v_call: TRBV15; cdr3_length: 12; cdr3_aa: ATSRDLVSYEQY
j_call: TRBJ2-3; clone_size: -; v_call: TRBV18; cdr3_length: 13; cdr3_aa: ASSPGSGSTDTQY
j_call: TRBJ1-4; clone_size: -; v_call: TRBV30; cdr3_length: 13; cdr3_aa: ACNTRTGGYEKLF
j_call: TRBJ2-3; clone_size: -; v_call: TRBV7-9; cdr3_length: 11; cdr3_aa: AIGARSTDTQY
j_call: TRBJ2-1; clone_size: once; v_call: TRBV6-1; cdr3_length: 10; cdr3_aa: ASSFNRDEQF
j_call: TRBJ2-4; clone_size: -; v_call: TRBV14; cdr3_length: 14; cdr3_aa: ASSRGQGLAKNIQY
j_call: TRBJ2-1; clone_size: -; v_call: TRBV6-5; cdr3_length: 11; cdr3_aa: ATQSRVYNEQF
j_call: TRBJ2-3; clone_size: -; v_call: TRBV5-1; cdr3_length: 13; cdr3_aa: ASSLRDRGADTQY
j_call: TRBJ2-7; clone_size: -; v_call: TRBV5-4; cdr3_length: 13; cdr3_aa: ASSSTGTASYEQY
j_call: TRBJ2-3; clone_size: -; v_call: TRBV6-1; cdr3_length: 11; cdr3_aa: ASGPEIQGTQY
j_call: TRBJ1-1; clone_size: -; v_call: TRBV5-1; cdr3_length: 13; cdr3_aa: ASSFSTVMNTEAF
j_call: TRBJ2-2; clone_size: -; v_call: TRBV5-5; cdr3_length: 13; cdr3_aa: ASSSVRGLPGELF
j_call: TRBJ2-1; clone_size: -; v_call: TRBV6-6; cdr3_length: 11; cdr3_aa: ASSPRARGEQF
j_call: -; clone_size: -; v_call: TRBV28; cdr3_length: 11; cdr3_aa: ASSLGRDYEQY
j_call: TRBJ1-6; clone_size: few; v_call: TRBV2; cdr3_length: 12; cdr3_aa: ASSIWTGNSPLH
j_call: TRBJ1-5; clone_size: -; v_call: TRBV18; cdr3_length: 17; cdr3_aa: ASSPPDRTGRPSNQPQH
j_call: TRBJ2-3; clone_size: few; v_call: TRBV7-2; cdr3_length: 12; cdr3_aa: ASSLGPGGDTQY
j_call: TRBJ2-1; clone_size: few; v_call: TRBV11-2; cdr3_length: 9; cdr3_aa: ASSSSPEQF
j_call: TRBJ2-3; clone_size: -; v_call: TRBV28; cdr3_length: 13; cdr3_aa: ASSDYRGLTDTQY
j_call: TRBJ2-1; clone_size: -; v_call: TRBV7-9; cdr3_length: 17; cdr3_aa: ASSFGGRGGPSSYNEQF
j_call: TRBJ1-2; clone_size: once; v_call: TRBV30; cdr3_length: 11; cdr3_aa: ACSERVFYGYT
j_call: TRBJ2-1; clone_size: -; v_call: TRBV18; cdr3_length: 13; cdr3_aa: ASSPEREGRDEQF
j_call: TRBJ2-5; clone_size: -; v_call: TRBV30; cdr3_length: 14; cdr3_aa: AWSGGSGITQETQY
j_call: TRBJ2-6; clone_size: -; v_call: TRBV27; cdr3_length: 15; cdr3_aa: ASSPRGTGGGANVLT
j_call: TRBJ1-1; clone_size: -; v_call: TRBV6-6; cdr3_length: 12; cdr3_aa: ASTRGQLNTEAF
j_call: TRBJ1-4; clone_size: -; v_call: TRBV25-1; cdr3_length: 11; cdr3_aa: ASSELRGEKLF
j_call: TRBJ2-2; clone_size: -; v_call: TRBV9; cdr3_length: 14; cdr3_aa: ASSVGGTGRTGELF
j_call: TRBJ2-2; clone_size: -; v_call: TRBV27; cdr3_length: 13; cdr3_aa: ASSLFSSGTGELF
j_call: TRBJ2-7; clone_size: -; v_call: TRBV7-9; cdr3_length: 13; cdr3_aa: ASSLVGRSSYEQY
j_call: TRBJ2-7; clone_size: -; v_call: TRBV13; cdr3_length: 10; cdr3_aa: ASSGTGQEQY
j_call: TRBJ1-1; clone_size: few; v_call: TRBV7-2; cdr3_length: 11; cdr3_aa: ASRRADYTEAF
j_call: TRBJ1-1; clone_size: -; v_call: TRBV7-9; cdr3_length: 13; cdr3_aa: ASSLETGGATEAF
j_call: TRBJ2-2; clone_size: once; v_call: TRBV5-1; cdr3_length: 12; cdr3_aa: ASSTRQGSGELF
j_call: TRBJ2-7; clone_size: few; v_call: TRBV7-6; cdr3_length: 13; cdr3_aa: ASSLGATGHYEQY
j_call: TRBJ2-7; clone_size: -; v_call: TRBV20-1; cdr3_length: 8; cdr3_aa: SARSYEQY
j_call: TRBJ1-5; clone_size: few; v_call: TRBV7-2; cdr3_length: 11; cdr3_aa: ASSWTGGQPQH
j_call: TRBJ1-1; clone_size: few; v_call: TRBV18; cdr3_length: 10; cdr3_aa: ASSGANTEAF
j_call: TRBJ2-3; clone_size: -; v_call: TRBV6-5; cdr3_length: 14; cdr3_aa: ASSYSSGVGTDTQY
j_call: TRBJ2-3; clone_size: -; v_call: TRBV18; cdr3_length: 13; cdr3_aa: ASSPYAGTADTQY
j_call: TRBJ1-1; clone_size: -; v_call: TRBV18; cdr3_length: 10; cdr3_aa: ASSFSLTEAF
j_call: TRBJ2-5; clone_size: few; v_call: TRBV19; cdr3_length: 11; cdr3_aa: ASSIQPGSAQY
j_call: TRBJ2-3; clone_size: -; v_call: TRBV27; cdr3_length: 14; cdr3_aa: ASRRLAVSSTDTQY
j_call: TRBJ2-5; clone_size: few; v_call: TRBV6-6; cdr3_length: 10; cdr3_aa: ATSHRDGTQY
j_call: TRBJ1-1; clone_size: -; v_call: TRBV19; cdr3_length: 12; cdr3_aa: ASSIARGRTEAF
j_call: TRBJ2-1; clone_size: few; v_call: TRBV19; cdr3_length: 13; cdr3_aa: ASSIRLAAYNEQF
j_call: TRBJ2-7; clone_size: -; v_call: TRBV19; cdr3_length: 12; cdr3_aa: ASSIGHGTYEQY
j_call: TRBJ2-5; clone_size: -; v_call: TRBV7-2; cdr3_length: 14; cdr3_aa: ASSRRLAGVGETQY
j_call: TRBJ2-1; clone_size: -; v_call: TRBV7-2; cdr3_length: 12; cdr3_aa: ASSLGDNYNEQF
j_call: TRBJ2-1; clone_size: -; v_call: TRBV7-9; cdr3_length: 11; cdr3_aa: ASSLPNDYEQF
j_call: TRBJ2-1; clone_size: few; v_call: TRBV14; cdr3_length: 15; cdr3_aa: ASSQDPLAGGYNEQF
j_call: TRBJ2-7; clone_size: -; v_call: TRBV5-1; cdr3_length: 12; cdr3_aa: ASSFSGMTYEQY
j_call: TRBJ2-3; clone_size: few; v_call: TRBV7-9; cdr3_length: 12; cdr3_aa: ASSLELAGDTQY
j_call: TRBJ2-5; clone_size: -; v_call: TRBV7-2; cdr3_length: 12; cdr3_aa: ASSLFSPQETQY
j_call: TRBJ2-5; clone_size: -; v_call: TRBV18; cdr3_length: 13; cdr3_aa: ASSPTKGSEETQY
j_call: TRBJ2-5; clone_size: -; v_call: TRBV29-1; cdr3_length: 12; cdr3_aa: SVAPQGIGETQY
j_call: TRBJ1-2; clone_size: -; v_call: TRBV29-1; cdr3_length: 11; cdr3_aa: SVEHGTAYGYT
j_call: TRBJ2-7; clone_size: -; v_call: TRBV5-1; cdr3_length: 14; cdr3_aa: ASSWGLRTASYEQY
j_call: TRBJ1-5; clone_size: -; v_call: TRBV6-5; cdr3_length: 13; cdr3_aa: ASSRTGYSNQPQH
j_call: TRBJ2-7; clone_size: -; v_call: TRBV29-1; cdr3_length: 11; cdr3_aa: SVSGTGNDEQY